The entry that follows covers one TCR beta chain sequence. RNA transcripts gave rise to amplified TCR beta CDR3 regions. HTBI primers were the set used in a first-round RT-PCR of the TCR CDR3. MiXCR, run by TCRdb on the multiplex PCR reads, gives a single entry per CDR3 protein. The data hold 560,000 or so distinct CDR3 sequences, with roughly 50% observed a single time. The data belong to a study of T cells in Graves' hyperthyroidism and ophthalmopathy. If no ophthalmopathy progression occurred within 18 months, Graves' hyperthyroidism was stable. Diagnostic assessment was based on clinical symptoms, serum thyroxine and TRAb, thyroid ultrasound and orbital computed tomography. The sequencing sample was made of peripheral blood or thyroid tissue (not recorded which). The clonotype originates from a woman aged 18 to 35 with Graves' hyperthyroidism.

In DNA, the CDR3 is TGTGCCAGCAGCGAGACTAGCGGGAGTAGCACTGAAGCTTTCTTT. This sequence encodes CASSETSGSSTEAFF. The chain carries TRBV7-9 and TRBJ1-1; D uncertain. Germline V gene data show CDR1 as SEHNR and CDR2 as FQNEAQ (reference sequence). The length of the CDR3 is 15 residues. Deletions cut 5 bases from V and 4 bases from J, with 17 bases between.